Sequencing of this TCR beta chain was carried out in a study of shared clonotypes between healthy human individuals. Naive CD8 populations comprised CD45RO-negative cells positively selected for CCR7, excluding terminally differentiated effector memory CD45RA+ cells. The CDR3 is 16 residues long. V lost 7 bases and J lost 4, with 22 bases in between. In germline, CDR1 is LNHDA, CDR2 SQIVND (reference sequence). The protocol was immunoSEQ multiplex PCR, while the TCRdb copy is restricted to in-frame clones and leaves out a portion. In the table there are about 2.2 million clones, about 93% of which are singletons.

J is TRBJ1-1 and V is TRBV19; tentatively, D is TRBD1 (5 bases). This clonotype was sampled from a man aged 18 to 30 in good health. Some clones in this sample may be carry-over from other donors' samples. Sequencing input: naive CD8+ T cells from PBMCs. CDR3 sequence reads: CASTPRPGSDSTEAFF. The CDR3 bases are TGTGCCAGTACACCCCGCCCAGGGTCGGATAGCACTGAAGCTTTCTTT. Based on the CDR3 plus reference TRBV19 and TRBJ1-1, the full variable domain is DGGITQSPKYLFRKEGQNVTLSCEQNLNHDAMYWYRQDPGQGLRLIYYSQIVNDFQKGDIAEGYSVSREKKESFPLTVTSAQKNPTAFYLCASTPRPGSDSTEAFFGQGTRLTVV.